The 15 T cell receptor beta chains reported below all come from one sample, sequenced in a study of early stage breast cancer tumors. Repertoires were generated with immunoSEQ multiplex PCR, while TCRdb's copy carries only in-frame clones and drops some. Here the sample spans 51,000 or so clones, 65% to 90% being singletons. Sequenced: blood. Receptors originate from a person aged 45-65 years with breast cancer.

The chain uses TRBV2 and TRBJ1-4; D is ambiguous. This CDR3 spans 16 amino acids. Deletions cut 0 bases from V and 0 bases from J, with 8 bases between. The germline V gene encodes CDR1 SNHLY and CDR2 FYNNEI. The CDR3: CASSEALKATNEKLFF. The CDR3 DNA reads as TGTGCCAGCAGTGAAGCACTGAAAGCAACTAATGAAAAACTGTTTTTT. Based on the CDR3 plus reference TRBV2 and TRBJ1-4, the full variable domain is EPEVTQTPSHQVTQMGQEVILRCVPISNHLYFYWYRQILGQKVEFLVSFYNNEISEKSEIFDDQFSVERPDGSNFTLKIRSTKLEDSAMYFCASSEALKATNEKLFFGSGTQLSVL.

CDR3 amino acids: CASKQGGTTYNEQFF. The CDR3 coding sequence is TGTGCCAGCAAACAAGGCGGGACGACCTACAATGAGCAGTTCTTC. V and J are TRBV7-6 and TRBJ2-1; a weak D match, TRBD2 (6 bases). Deletions cut 7 bases from V and 2 bases from J, with 15 bases between. The germline CDR1 and CDR2 sequences are SGHVS and FNYEAQ. There are 15 residues in the CDR3.

This chain joins TRBV2 and TRBJ1-1, with D hard to call. V lost 1 base to trimming and J lost 2 bases, with 14 bases between them. The CDR3 is 16 residues long. The germline V gene has CDR1 SNHLY and CDR2 FYNNEI. CDR3: CASSEGLADLNTEAFF. For the CDR3, the DNA is TGTGCCAGCAGTGAAGGTCTCGCCGACCTAAACACTGAAGCTTTCTTT.

V usage is TRBV7-2 and J usage is TRBJ1-6; D is perhaps TRBD1 (5 bases). Germline lookup yields CDR1 SGHTA and CDR2 FQGNSA. The CDR3 contains 15 residues. The V end lost 8 bases, the J end lost 0 bases, and 11 bases lay between the germline ends. CDR3 in DNA: TGTGCCAGCGGCCGGGGGGACTCCTATAATTCACCCCTCCACTTT. Protein: CASGRGDSYNSPLHF.

The V gene is TRBV18, the J gene TRBJ2-1, with TRBD1 matching over 8 bases. Germline-derived CDR1 and CDR2 are KGHSH and LQKENI. CDR3 size: 16 residues. Germline trimming cut 3 bases from V and 8 bases from J; bases unmatched to any gene: 12. The CDR3 region has the DNA TGTGCCAGCTCACCGACACTGGAGACAGGGGCCCATGAGCAGTTCTTC. It yields the protein CASSPTLETGAHEQFF.

This clone appeared a single time. The chain combines TRBV19 with TRBJ2-2; 7 bases are a match to TRBD1. The CDR3 runs 13 residues. Germline V gives CDR1 LNHDA, CDR2 SQIVND (reference sequence). Trimming cost V 10 bases and J 6 bases; bases outside gene matches: 8. The CDR3 sequence is CATTGTAAGELFF. The CDR3 DNA is TGTGCCACCACCGGGACAGCAGCCGGGGAGCTGTTTTTT.

This chain joins TRBV7-8 and TRBJ1-2, with 8 bases aligning to TRBD1. The CDR3 covers 17 residues. Germline assignment: CDR1 SGHVS and CDR2 FQNEAQ. Trimming took 1 base from V and 8 from J; bases not matched to a gene: 15. CDR3 DNA: TGTGCCAGCAGCTTAGGGGCGGGACAGGTTATGGGGGTGGGCTACACCTTC. This sequence encodes CASSLGAGQVMGVGYTF.

The chain is built from TRBV19 and TRBJ1-1, with D uncertain. This CDR3 has 14 residues. Per germline, CDR1 LNHDA and CDR2 SQIVND (reference sequence). V lost 5 bases and J 0 bases, leaving 10 bases between the germline ends. CDR3 protein: CASSRVWVNTEAFF. The CDR3 DNA sequence: TGTGCCAGTAGTCGGGTGTGGGTGAACACTGAAGCTTTCTTT.

This clone was observed a few times. The chain links TRBV18 to TRBJ2-3; TRBD2 matches at 10 bases. After removal of 6 bases from V and 2 bases from J, the junction contained 8 bases not matched to a gene. CDR1 and CDR2 (germline): KGHSH, LQKENI. The CDR3 is 16 amino acids. The CDR3 loop reads CASSDGLAGATDTQYF. The CDR3, as DNA: TGTGCCAGCTCCGATGGGCTAGCGGGAGCCACAGATACGCAGTATTTT.

This chain uses TRBV11-2 with TRBJ2-1, with D possibly TRBD1 on 5 matching bases. From germline, CDR1 is SGHAT and CDR2 FQNNGV. This CDR3 has 15 amino acids. V shed 3 bases and J shed 6 bases, with 15 bases lying between them. CDR3 sequence: CASSLQQEWANEQFF. The CDR3 DNA follows: TGTGCCAGCAGCTTGCAACAGGAATGGGCCAATGAGCAGTTCTTC.

The chain is built from TRBV13 and TRBJ2-3; the match to TRBD2 covers 7 bases. This CDR3 comprises 14 residues. Trimming took 5 bases from V and 3 from J; bases not matched to a gene: 5. Germline values: CDR1 PRHDT, CDR2 FYEKMQ (reference sequence). CDR3 protein: CASSVAGWTDTQYF. The CDR3, as DNA: TGTGCCAGCAGCGTAGCGGGTTGGACAGATACGCAGTATTTT.

V gene TRBV11-2 combines with J gene TRBJ1-1; 7 bases map to TRBD1. Germline assignment: CDR1 SGHAT and CDR2 FQNNGV. This CDR3 is 14 amino acids long. V lost 5 bases to trimming and J lost 8 bases; unmatched junction nucleotides: 11. Here the CDR3 DNA reads TGTGCCAGCAGCCTACCAAGACAGGGCCCCGAAGCTTTCTTT. Its protein product is CASSLPRQGPEAFF.

This clone was counted once. The V gene is TRBV18, the J gene TRBJ2-3; TRBD1 matches at 10 bases. V dropped 6 bases and J dropped 4; count of bases not matched to a gene: 4. The CDR3 contains 14 residues. Germline assignment: CDR1 KGHSH and CDR2 LQKENI. DNA for the CDR3: TGTGCCAGCTCGCCGGGACAGGGGTCAGATACGCAGTATTTT. Protein sequence: CASSPGQGSDTQYF.

V and J are TRBV19 and TRBJ1-1, with unresolved D. Germline loops: CDR1 LNHDA, CDR2 SQIVND (reference sequence). The CDR3 consists of 14 residues. V dropped 5 bases and J dropped 11 bases, with 21 bases sitting between them. The CDR3: CASSEEWPGVRAFF. CDR3 sequence (DNA): TGTGCCAGTAGTGAGGAGTGGCCTGGGGTGCGGGCTTTCTTT.

The rearrangement joins TRBV6-1 to TRBJ1-5; the D is unclear. The germline V gene encodes CDR1 MNHNS and CDR2 SASEGT. The length of the CDR3 is 15 residues. V lost 3 bases, J lost 1 base, and 10 bases lay in between. CDR3 DNA sequence: TGTGCCAGCAGTGACCTAGGTCGAAGCAATCAGCCCCAGCATTTT. Translation: CASSDLGRSNQPQHF.